This T cell receptor beta chain emerged from a study of tumor-infiltrating lymphocytes in primary liver carcinoma. With a constant-region primer, TCR beta cDNA was made from 450 to 550 ng of total RNA. Employing slightly modified ARM-PCR, three nested multiplex PCR rounds were run, and these gave rise to the TCR beta libraries. TRBV1-TRBV30 forward primers and a C-beta reverse primer were used in the first two PCR rounds, which each ran for approximately 10 cycles. One entry per CDR3 protein results from TCRdb running MiXCR on the multiplex PCR reads. The profile shows around 330,000 distinct CDR3 sequences, around 50% of them singletons. A remark on this clonotype: A much larger clone is a single base away; this may be a read error.

The CDR3 consists of 16 residues. The germline CDR1 and CDR2 sequences are SGHVS and FQNEAQ. They got blood RNA out of unsorted whole blood and also pulled out germline DNA. The clonotype originates from a woman aged 25 to 39 with primary liver carcinoma and hepatitis B virus infection. This chain links TRBV7-8 with TRBJ2-3; D possibly corresponds to TRBD2 (6 bases). Material for sequencing was peripheral blood. The CDR3 DNA reads as TGTACCAGCAGCTTACGCATGGGGGGTAGAACAGATACGCAGTATTTT. Encoded protein: CTSSLRMGGRTDTQYF.